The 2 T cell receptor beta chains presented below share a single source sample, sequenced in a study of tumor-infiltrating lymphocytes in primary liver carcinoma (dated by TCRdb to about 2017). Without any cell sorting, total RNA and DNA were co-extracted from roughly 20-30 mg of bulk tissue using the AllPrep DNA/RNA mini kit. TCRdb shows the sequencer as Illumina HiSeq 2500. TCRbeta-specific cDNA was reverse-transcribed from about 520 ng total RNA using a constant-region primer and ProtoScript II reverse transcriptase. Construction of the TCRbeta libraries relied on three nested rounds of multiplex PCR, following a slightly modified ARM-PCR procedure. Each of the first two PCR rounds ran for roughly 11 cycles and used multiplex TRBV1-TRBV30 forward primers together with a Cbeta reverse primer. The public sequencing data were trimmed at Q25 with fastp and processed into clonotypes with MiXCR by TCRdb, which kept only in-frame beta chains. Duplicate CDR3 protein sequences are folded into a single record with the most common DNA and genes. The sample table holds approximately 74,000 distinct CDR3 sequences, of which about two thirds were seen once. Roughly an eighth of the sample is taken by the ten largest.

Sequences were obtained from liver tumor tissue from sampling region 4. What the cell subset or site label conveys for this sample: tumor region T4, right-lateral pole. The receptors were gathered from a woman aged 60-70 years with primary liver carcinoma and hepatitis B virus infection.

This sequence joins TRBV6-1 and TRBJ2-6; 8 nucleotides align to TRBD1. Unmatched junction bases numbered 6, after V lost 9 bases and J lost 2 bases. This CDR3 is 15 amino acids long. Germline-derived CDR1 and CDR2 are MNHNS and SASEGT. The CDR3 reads CASNEQGAGANVLTF. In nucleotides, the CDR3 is TGTGCCAGTAATGAACAGGGGGCTGGGGCCAACGTCCTGACTTTC.

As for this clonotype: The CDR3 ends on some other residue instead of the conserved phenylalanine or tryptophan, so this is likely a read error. The CDR3 here is CASSIQGAGANVLTL. CDR3 nucleotide sequence: TGTGCCAGCAGCATACAGGGGGCTGGGGCCAACGTCCTGACTCTC. The chain couples TRBV6-6 to TRBJ2-6; 8 bases are shared with TRBD1. The germline V gene has CDR1 MNHNY and CDR2 SVGAGI (reference sequence). There are 15 residues in the CDR3. V shed 6 bases and J 2 bases; nucleotides not matched to a gene: 3.